This T cell receptor beta chain was captured by sequencing in a study of T cells in Graves' hyperthyroidism and ophthalmopathy. The sample holds a few counts of this clonotype. Authors of the study amplified TCR beta CDR3 regions from RNA transcripts. The HTBI set primed first-round TCR CDR3 RT-PCR. One entry per CDR3 protein results from TCRdb running MiXCR on the multiplex PCR reads. The table records roughly 500,000 distinct CDR3 sequences, 35% to 50% of them present only once. The receptor comes from an adult woman with Graves' disease, either hyperthyroidism or ophthalmopathy (not recorded which). Source material: peripheral blood or thyroid tissue (not recorded which).

The CDR3 is CATAATGGTQYF. DNA of the CDR3: TGTGCCACCGCCGCAACTGGTGGGACCCAGTACTTC. The V and J genes are TRBV24-1 and TRBJ2-5, with D hard to call. The germline V gene encodes CDR1 KGHDR and CDR2 SFDVKD. The CDR3 is 12 residues long. V dropped 9 bases and J dropped 7 bases, with 14 bases sitting between them.